Following are 7 T cell receptor beta chains from one sample sequenced in a study of CD8+ T cells in alopecia areata. In alopecia areata patients, both lesional scalp punch biopsies and peripheral blood were collected. Sequencing relied on a cDNA template that was reverse transcribed from extracted RNA. Repertoires were generated with immunoSEQ multiplex PCR, while TCRdb's copy carries only in-frame clones and drops some. The sample includes some 7,500 clones, 45% to 70% of them seen just once. The source was skin, collected at week 0. All receptors come from a human donor with alopecia areata.

V and J are TRBV7-8 and TRBJ2-5; 9 nucleotides align to TRBD2. The CDR3 length is 16 residues. CDR1 SGHVS and CDR2 FQNEAQ come from the germline V gene. With V trimmed by 4 bases and J by 5 bases, 11 bases remained unmatched. CDR3 DNA: TGTGCCAGCAGCTACCAGCGGGAGGAGGGTAGGGAGACCCAGTACTTC. Protein sequence: CASSYQREEGRETQYF.

The V gene is TRBV18, the J gene TRBJ1-4, with D hard to call. The germline V and J ends were trimmed by 3 bases and 7 bases, with 15 bases remaining between them. Germline CDR1 is KGHSH and CDR2 is LQKENI. The CDR3 loop spans 15 amino acids. The CDR3 DNA sequence: TGTGCCAGCTCACCGGAGCGGGTCGGTGGTGAAAAACTGTTTTTT. Its protein is CASSPERVGGEKLFF. Variable domain in full (rest from reference TRBV18 and TRBJ1-4): NAGVMQNPRHLVRRRGQEARLRCSPMKGHSHVYWYRQLPEEGLKFMVYLQKENIIDESGMPKERFSAEFPKEGPSILRIQQVVRGDSAAYFCASSPERVGGEKLFFGSGTQLSVL.

The chain is built from TRBV30 and TRBJ1-3; D possibly corresponds to TRBD1 (5 bases). V was shortened by 4 bases and J by 3 bases, with 13 bases between the two germline ends. Germline-derived CDR1 and CDR2 are GTSNPN and SVGIG (reference sequence). The CDR3 has 14 amino acids. CDR3 nucleotide sequence: TGTGCCTGGACCATACCTACAGGTGGAAACACCATATATTTT. It translates to CAWTIPTGGNTIYF.

This chain links TRBV19 with TRBJ2-6; D gene ambiguous. Trimming cost V 4 bases and J 1 base, with 2 bases left between them. The CDR3 is 13 amino acids. CDR1 is LNHDA, CDR2 SQIVND, per germline (reference sequence). Here the CDR3 reads CASSTSGANVLTF. The CDR3 nucleotides are TGTGCCAGTAGTACGTCTGGGGCCAACGTCCTGACTTTC.

DNA of the CDR3: TGCGCCAGCAGCCGGACAGGAGGAGACTCCTACGAGCAGTACTTC. Translated: CASSRTGGDSYEQYF. This rearrangement joins TRBV5-1 to TRBJ2-7; TRBD1 matches 7 bases. Germline values: CDR1 SGHRS, CDR2 YFSETQ. This CDR3 is 15 amino acids long. The junction had 7 bases not matched to a gene; V was cut back by 4 bases and J by 0 bases.

This rearrangement joins TRBV7-5 to TRBJ2-7; the D call of TRBD1 is as the table states it, not checked on the DNA. TRBV7-5 is reported as a pseudogene. The CDR3 covers 14 residues. The CDR3 is CASSPSTGPYEQYF. Written as DNA, the CDR3 is TGTGCCAGCAGCCCGTCGACAGGACCCTACGAGCAGTACTTC.

The rearrangement joins TRBV6-5 to TRBJ2-5; the D is unclear. The CDR3 extends over 14 amino acids. Trimming stripped 4 bases from V and 2 bases from J, with 11 bases between. Germline V lookup: CDR1 MNHEY, CDR2 SVGAGI. Here the CDR3 DNA reads TGTGCCAGCAGTTCCTGGACCGAACAAGAGACCCAGTACTTC. Protein sequence: CASSSWTEQETQYF.